A single sample gave rise to the 3 T cell receptor beta chains below, sequenced in a study of T cell repertoires in cytomegalovirus infection. TCRdb reprocessed the reads via MiXCR and lists one record per CDR3 protein. The table has about 340,000 distinct CDR3 sequences, 25% to 30% seen once. Their antigens remain unidentified. The sequencing here drew on cultured PBMCs, taken from culture after CMV antigen stimulation. The receptors derive from a human donor in good health (CMV status not recorded). Some clones in this sample may be carry-over from other donors' samples.

The rearrangement uses TRBV4-2 and TRBJ1-3, with D unresolved. Germline CDR1 is LGHNA and CDR2 is YNFKEQ. The CDR3 runs to 16 residues. V dropped 0 bases and J dropped 0 bases, with 9 bases sitting between them. The CDR3 DNA is TGTGCCAGCAGCCAAGAATGGCGATACTCTGGAAACACCATATATTTT. Protein product: CASSQEWRYSGNTIYF.

V usage is TRBV5-1 and J usage is TRBJ2-7, with 10 positions matching TRBD1. Germline V CDR1 and CDR2: SGHRS, YFSETQ. The CDR3 covers 15 residues. Trimming cost V 4 bases and J 5 bases; bases outside gene matches: 9. DNA for the CDR3: TGCGCCAGCAGCCCCAGGACAGGGGGTATCCACGAGCAGTACTTC. Amino acids: CASSPRTGGIHEQYF.

The chain employs TRBV7-4 and TRBJ1-5; D call uncertain. The CDR3 loop spans 13 amino acids. The V gene lost 4 bases and the J gene lost 3 bases, with 7 bases spanning the gap. Germline V gene lookup returns CDR1 SGHVT and CDR2 SQSDAQ. The CDR3 spells CASSSFANQPQHF. In DNA form, the CDR3 reads TGTGCCAGCAGCTCATTCGCCAATCAGCCCCAGCATTTT.